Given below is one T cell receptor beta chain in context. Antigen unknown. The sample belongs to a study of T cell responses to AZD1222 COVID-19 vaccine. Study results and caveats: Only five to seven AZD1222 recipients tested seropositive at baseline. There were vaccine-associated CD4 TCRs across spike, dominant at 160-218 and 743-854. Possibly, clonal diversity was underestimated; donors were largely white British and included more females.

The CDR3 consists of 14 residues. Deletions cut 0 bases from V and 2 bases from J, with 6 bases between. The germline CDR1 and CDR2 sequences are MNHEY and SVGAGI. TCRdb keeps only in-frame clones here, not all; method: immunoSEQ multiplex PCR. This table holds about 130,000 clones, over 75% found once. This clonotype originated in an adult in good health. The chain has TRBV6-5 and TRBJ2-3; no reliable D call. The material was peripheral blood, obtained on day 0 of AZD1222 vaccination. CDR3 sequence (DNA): TGTGCCAGCAGTTACTCGAGCTCCACAGATACGCAGTATTTT. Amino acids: CASSYSSSTDTQYF.